Shown below are 18 T cell receptor beta chains from a single sample sequenced in a study of identifying expanded T cells in peripheral blood. The table came from immunoSEQ multiplex PCR; TCRdb's copy has only in-frame clones and leaves some out. In the table there are about 81,000 clones, around 84% of which are singletons. Sequencing input: blood. These receptor sequences come from a person aged 18 to 70 in good health.

This chain joins TRBV4-3 and TRBJ2-7; 8 positions agree with TRBD2. Germline lookup yields CDR1 LGHNA and CDR2 YSLEER. The junction had 5 bases not matched to a gene; V was cut back by 2 bases and J by 2 bases. The CDR3 sequence is 15 residues long. CDR3 sequence (DNA): TGCGCCAGCAGCCAATCTTTAGCGGGAACCTACGAGCAGTACTTC. Translating it yields CASSQSLAGTYEQYF.

The V call is TRBV30, the J call TRBJ1-2, with D possibly being TRBD1 (6 bases). The CDR3 sequence is 13 residues long. The V gene lost 2 bases and the J gene lost 3 bases, with 10 bases spanning the gap. The germline V gene encodes CDR1 GTSNPN and CDR2 SVGIG (reference sequence). The CDR3 is CAWSKGGDYGYTF. CDR3 in DNA: TGTGCCTGGAGTAAGGGGGGAGACTATGGCTACACCTTC. The variable domain in full, with the rest retrieved from reference TRBV30 and TRBJ1-2, is SQTIHQWPATLVQPVGSPLSLECTVEGTSNPNLYWYRQAAGRGLQLLFYSVGIGQISSEVPQNLSASRPQDRQFILSSKKLLLSDSGFYLCAWSKGGDYGYTFGSGTRLTVV.

V is TRBV5-1 and J is TRBJ2-3; D is possibly TRBD2 (6 bases). The germline CDR1 and CDR2 sequences are SGHRS and YFSETQ. V lost 0 bases and J lost 3, with 11 bases in between. The CDR3 spans 15 residues. CDR3 in amino acids: CASSLDSGGTDTQYF. DNA of the CDR3: TGCGCCAGCAGCTTGGATAGCGGTGGGACAGATACGCAGTATTTT.

V gene TRBV11-3 combines with J gene TRBJ2-1; TRBD2 matches 10 bases. V lost 5 bases, J lost 15 bases, and 19 bases stayed unmatched. This CDR3 is built from 16 residues. Germline V gives CDR1 SGHNT, CDR2 YENEEA. The CDR3 reads CASSTGSSGSARTPFF. CDR3 nucleotide sequence: TGTGCCAGCAGCACCGGTTCTAGCGGGAGTGCAAGAACCCCGTTCTTC.

The genes are TRBV7-3 and TRBJ2-1; 7 bases fit TRBD2. The V gene's germline CDR1 is SGHTA and CDR2 FQGTGA. Unmatched junction bases numbered 6, after V lost 2 bases and J lost 2 bases. The CDR3 is 16 amino acids. This CDR3 is CASSLEAGEPYNEQFF. DNA for the CDR3: TGTGCCAGCAGCTTAGAGGCGGGAGAGCCCTACAATGAGCAGTTCTTC.

The rearrangement joins TRBV7-3 to TRBJ1-1, with 8 bases aligning to TRBD1. The CDR3 has 14 residues. J was trimmed by 5 bases and V by 1 base; bases with no gene match: 3. Germline CDR1 and CDR2: SGHTA and FQGTGA. CDR3 protein: CASSLIQGATEAFF. CDR3 sequence (DNA): TGTGCCAGCAGCTTAATTCAGGGGGCGACTGAAGCTTTCTTT.

The chain uses TRBV5-8 and TRBJ2-5, with D maybe TRBD2 (5 bases). V lost 0 bases and J lost 3, with 12 bases in between. CDR1 and CDR2 (germline): SGHTS, YDEGEE. The CDR3 has 15 amino acids. In DNA, the CDR3 is TGTGCCAGCAGCTTGGGAATCCTGAGGGAAGAGACCCAGTACTTC. This translates into CASSLGILREETQYF.

The gene calls are TRBV19 and TRBJ1-3; 7 nucleotides match TRBD1. The germline V gene encodes CDR1 LNHDA and CDR2 SQIVND (reference sequence). V shed 4 bases, J shed 0 bases, and the junction held 6 bases outside the gene matches. The CDR3 is 16 residues long. CDR3 nucleotides: TGTGCCAGTAGTACAGGGGGACCATTCTCTGGAAACACCATATATTTT. This encodes CASSTGGPFSGNTIYF.

The chain recombines TRBV15 with TRBJ2-3; 11 nucleotides line up with TRBD2. The V gene end was trimmed by 4 bases and the J gene end by 1 base; junction bases not matched to a gene: 4. Germline V CDR1 and CDR2: LNHNV, YYDKDF (reference sequence). CDR3 length equals 16 residues. The CDR3 coding sequence is TGTGCCACCAGCAAACCGACTAGCGGGGGCACAGATACGCAGTATTTT. Its protein product is CATSKPTSGGTDTQYF.

The CDR3 loop is CASSQGIGGPLNTEAFF. CDR3 DNA sequence: TGCGCCAGCAGCCAAGGTATCGGGGGGCCTCTGAACACTGAAGCTTTCTTT. The gene calls are TRBV4-1 and TRBJ1-1, with a possible D match to TRBD1 (6 bases). Per the germline V gene, CDR1 is MGHRA and CDR2 is YSYEKL. This CDR3 comprises 17 residues. V was shortened by 1 base and J by 0 bases, with 15 bases between the two germline ends.

The V gene is TRBV19, the J gene TRBJ2-5; either TRBD1 or TRBD2 may fit D (5 bases each). CDR3 size: 14 residues. Trimming pared 2 bases from V and 3 bases from J, leaving 10 bases between. CDR1 and CDR2 from the germline V gene are LNHDA and SQIVND (reference sequence). The CDR3 DNA reads as TGTGCCAGTAGTATACCAGGGACCAAAGAGACCCAGTACTTC. It codes for CASSIPGTKETQYF.

The sample holds one count of this clone. CDR3 amino acids: CASSSRQGYQPQHF. The CDR3 nucleotides are TGTGCCAGCAGTTCACGACAGGGATATCAGCCCCAGCATTTT. The chain recombines TRBV28 with TRBJ1-5, with TRBD1 identical over 7 bases. CDR3 length: 14 amino acids. V lost 4 bases and J lost 5; bases outside the gene matches: 5. Germline-derived CDR1 and CDR2 are MDHEN and SYDVKM.

The V call is TRBV9, the J call TRBJ2-7; perhaps TRBD2 as D (5 bases). V lost 3 bases to trimming and J lost 7 bases, with 11 bases between them. Germline-derived CDR1 and CDR2 are SGDLS and YYNGEE. This CDR3 has 12 amino acids. The DNA of the CDR3 is TGTGCCAGCAGCGGCCGAGGGCGGGAGCAGTACTTC. Translated: CASSGRGREQYF. Complete variable domain (other parts from reference TRBV9 and TRBJ2-7): DSGVTQTPKHLITATGQRVTLRCSPRSGDLSVYWYQQSLDQGLQFLIQYYNGEERAKGNILERFSAQQFPDLHSELNLSSLELGDSALYFCASSGRGREQYFGPGTRLTVT.

V is TRBV11-3 and J is TRBJ2-2, with D perhaps matching TRBD2 (6 bases). The V end lost 1 base, the J end lost 5 bases, and 14 bases lay between the germline ends. The CDR3 contains 16 residues. The germline CDR1 and CDR2 sequences are SGHNT and YENEEA. The CDR3 region is CASSLGLAGKTGELFF. In nucleotides, the CDR3 is TGTGCCAGCAGCTTAGGTCTGGCGGGGAAGACCGGGGAGCTGTTTTTT. Combining the CDR3 with reference TRBV11-3 and TRBJ2-2 gives the whole variable domain EAGVVQSPRYKIIEKKQPVAFWCNPISGHNTLYWYLQNLGQGPELLIRYENEEAVDDSQLPKDRFSAERLKGVDSTLKIQPAELGDSAVYLCASSLGLAGKTGELFFGEGSRLTVL.

This clone occurred once. The chain uses TRBV7-8 and TRBJ1-4, with 12 bases lining up with TRBD1. The germline V gene has CDR1 SGHVS and CDR2 FQNEAQ. The CDR3 is made up of 16 amino acids. Germline trimming cut 5 bases from V and 7 bases from J; bases unmatched to any gene: 8. The CDR3 protein is CASSPGQGAISEKLFF. Written as DNA, the CDR3 is TGTGCCAGCAGCCCGGGACAGGGGGCTATTAGTGAAAAACTGTTTTTT.

The chain links TRBV5-4 to TRBJ2-1; D remains ambiguous. Germline V gene lookup returns CDR1 SGHNT and CDR2 YYREEE (reference sequence). Between the trimmed V and J ends, which lost 0 bases and 10 bases, there was a span of 14 bases. The CDR3 is 14 amino acids. CDR3 sequence (DNA): TGTGCCAGCAGCTTGGCCGACGATGTTAAAGAGCAGTTCTTC. Amino acid sequence: CASSLADDVKEQFF.

This clone was observed many times. The chain carries TRBV2 and TRBJ2-3, with a possible D match to TRBD1 (6 bases). The germline gives CDR1 SNHLY, CDR2 FYNNEI. Trimming removed 9 bases from V and 0 bases from J, with 19 bases in between. This CDR3 is 16 amino acids long. CDR3 sequence reads: CASPAPPGHSTDTQYF. CDR3 DNA: TGTGCCAGTCCAGCCCCGCCGGGACACAGCACAGATACGCAGTATTTT.

The genes are TRBV7-9 and TRBJ2-7; TRBD1 matches 10 bases. This CDR3 has 16 amino acids. Trimming cost V 5 bases and J 3 bases; bases outside gene matches: 10. Germline loops: CDR1 SEHNR, CDR2 FQNEAQ (reference sequence). CDR3 in DNA: TGTGCCAGCAGCACGTACATCGGGACAGGGGTCTACGAGCAGTACTTC. Translated: CASSTYIGTGVYEQYF.